This T cell receptor (beta chain) was captured by sequencing in a study of sequential checkpoint blockade in melanoma. Findings of the study overall: Response in arm A was associated with pretreatment TIL clonality.

This clone was observed a few times. Its antigen remains unknown. Libraries were prepared by immunoSEQ multiplex PCR; TCRdb keeps only in-frame clonotypes and omits some of them. The table shows 2,000 to 2,500 clones, with 15% to 20% occurring only once. As to treatment: randomized to nivolumab then ipilimumab (arm A) or the reverse (arm B). None of the patients previously received DNA-damaging chemotherapy. This CDR3 contains 14 residues. Unmatched junction bases numbered 8, after V lost 3 bases and J lost 10 bases. Germline loops: CDR1 SGDLS, CDR2 YYNGEE. The rearrangement joins TRBV9 to TRBJ2-1; 9 nucleotides agree with TRBD2. This sequence was found in a human donor with melanoma. The sequences come from tumor tissue (inferred from file names), collected from a patient given nivolumab and ipilimumab in sequence. The CDR3 loop is CASSGTSAPREQFF. The DNA for the CDR3 is TGTGCCAGCAGCGGGACTAGCGCCCCCAGGGAGCAGTTCTTC.